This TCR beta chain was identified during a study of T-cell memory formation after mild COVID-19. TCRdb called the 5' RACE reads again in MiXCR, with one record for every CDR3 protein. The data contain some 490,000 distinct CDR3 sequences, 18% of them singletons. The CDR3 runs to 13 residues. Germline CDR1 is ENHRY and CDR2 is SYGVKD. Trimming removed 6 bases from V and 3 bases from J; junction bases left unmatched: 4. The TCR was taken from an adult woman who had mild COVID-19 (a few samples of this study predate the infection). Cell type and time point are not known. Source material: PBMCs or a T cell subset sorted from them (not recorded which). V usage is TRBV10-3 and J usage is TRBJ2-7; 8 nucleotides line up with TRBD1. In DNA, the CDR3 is TGTGCCATCAGGGGACAGGAGTACTACGAGCAGTACTTC. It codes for CAIRGQEYYEQYF.